This is a list of T cell receptor beta chains from one sample in a study of cytomegalovirus exposure and HLA in healthy donors. This table comes from immunoSEQ multiplex PCR, and its TCRdb copy is limited to in-frame clones, with some not included. The table records 140,000 or so clones, over 75% of them present only once. Material: PBMCs. The origin of the receptors is a woman in her thirties or forties in good health and CMV-seronegative. Each CDR3 is given with its conserved first and last residue. The D gene is left open where the match is weak. Clone size is not always given. Where it is, it says once, few, many or a class for expanded clones.

CDR3nt,CDR3aa,d_gene,v_gene,j_gene,abundance,len
TGTGCCAGCAGATTACAGGGCATAGCCGGGGAGCTGTTTTTT,CASRLQGIAGELFF,NA,TRBV6-5,TRBJ2-2,NA,14
TGTGCCAGCAGCCCCGGACAGGGCAAGCAGTACTTC,CASSPGQGKQYF,TRBD1,TRBV11-2,TRBJ2-7,NA,12
TGCGCCAGCAGCCAAGATCTAGGATCCCCTGACGGCTACACCTTC,CASSQDLGSPDGYTF,NA,TRBV4-3,TRBJ1-2,NA,15
TGTGCCAGCAGCCGACGGACAGGCCAAGAGACCCAGTACTTC,CASSRRTGQETQYF,TRBD1,TRBV11-3,TRBJ2-5,NA,14
TGTGCCAGCAGCCCTCGGACTAGCTTGTCCGGGGAGCTGTTTTTT,CASSPRTSLSGELFF,TRBD2,TRBV9,TRBJ2-2,NA,15
TGTGCCAGCAGCTCCTACAGGGGTCGGGACCAAGAGACCCAGTACTTC,CASSSYRGRDQETQYF,TRBD1,TRBV7-9,TRBJ2-5,NA,16
TGTGCCAGCAGTTACTCGGCCGGGACAGGGCTTTACGAGCAGTACTTC,CASSYSAGTGLYEQYF,TRBD1,TRBV6-5,TRBJ2-7,NA,16
TGTGCCAGCATGCCCCTAACGGGAGGGCCAGAGACCCAGTACTTC,CASMPLTGGPETQYF,TRBD2,TRBV25-1,TRBJ2-5,NA,15
TGCGCCAGCAGCTTGAACATCAATCAGCCCCAGCATTTT,CASSLNINQPQHF,NA,TRBV5-1,TRBJ1-5,NA,13
TGTGCCAGCAGCGTGACAGGAGTGACTGAAGCTTTCTTT,CASSVTGVTEAFF,NA,TRBV5-4,TRBJ1-1,few,13
TGTGCCTGCCGGCAGGGGACAGGGAAGGTAGAGACCCAGTACTTC,CACRQGTGKVETQYF,TRBD1,TRBV30,TRBJ2-5,NA,15
TGTGCCACCAGCAGAGTACGGGAGGTTCACACCGGGGAGCTGTTTTTT,CATSRVREVHTGELFF,TRBD2,TRBV15,TRBJ2-2,NA,16
TGTGCCAGCTGTTACTCGCGGAGGTACAATGAGCAGTTCTTC,CASCYSRRYNEQFF,NA,TRBV2,TRBJ2-1,NA,14
TGCGCCAGCAGCCAAGTTTACGATACAGGGGGCTTGACAGAAGGCTACACCTTC,CASSQVYDTGGLTEGYTF,TRBD1,TRBV4-3,TRBJ1-2,NA,18
TGCGCCAGCAGCCAAGGCTACAGGTCCAATCAGCCCCAGCATTTT,CASSQGYRSNQPQHF,NA,TRBV4-1,TRBJ1-5,NA,15
TGTGCCAGCAGCAAACAGGGGCCGGGACTAGTGTCCGACTACTACGAGCAGTACTTC,CASSKQGPGLVSDYYEQYF,NA,TRBV21-1,TRBJ2-7,NA,19
TGTGCCAGCAGCATTCAGGGGGGAGTTTCTCAGCCCCAGCATTTT,CASSIQGGVSQPQHF,TRBD1,TRBV5-5,TRBJ1-5,NA,15
TGTGCCAGCAGTGACCCGGGATACGAGCAGTACTTC,CASSDPGYEQYF,NA,TRBV6-1,TRBJ2-7,once,12
TGTGCCATCGGGGAGGGGGACTATGGCTACACCTTC,CAIGEGDYGYTF,NA,TRBV10-3,TRBJ1-2,few,12
TGCAGCGTTGGGGGCAACTCCTACGAGCAGTACTTC,CSVGGNSYEQYF,NA,TRBV29-1,TRBJ2-7,once,12
TGTGCCAGCAGTTTCCGCGGGAGGCTCTCCTACGAGCAGTACTTC,CASSFRGRLSYEQYF,TRBD2,TRBV28,TRBJ2-7,NA,15
TGTTCCAGCAGCTCCAGAGCGGGAGAGCCGCAAGAGCAGTACTTC,CSSSSRAGEPQEQYF,TRBD2,TRBV7-9,TRBJ2-7,NA,15
TGTGCCAGCAGCTTAACCAGGCTTAGTGGCTACACCTTC,CASSLTRLSGYTF,NA,TRBV7-3,TRBJ1-2,NA,13
TGTGCCAGCAGTTTCTTGGACAGGAAGGCGGCGAATGGAGGCTACACCTTC,CASSFLDRKAANGGYTF,TRBD1,TRBV7-9,TRBJ1-2,NA,17
TGTGCCAGCAGCTTAGAGAATGAGCAGTTCTTC,CASSLENEQFF,NA,TRBV5-5,TRBJ2-1,NA,11
TGTGCCAGCAGCTTGGTCGAGGGCTTCACTGAAGCTTTCTTT,CASSLVEGFTEAFF,NA,TRBV7-9,TRBJ1-1,NA,14
TGTGCCAGCAGTGTGGAACCCGGGACAGGGGCAAATGTTTACGAGCAGTACTTC,CASSVEPGTGANVYEQYF,TRBD1,TRBV25-1,TRBJ2-7,NA,18
TGTGCCAGCAGCTTAGGGCGGCGGGTATACAATGAGCAGTTCTTC,CASSLGRRVYNEQFF,NA,TRBV7-9,TRBJ2-1,NA,15
TGTGCCAGCCTCGGGGCCTACAATGAGCAGTTCTTC,CASLGAYNEQFF,NA,TRBV6-5,TRBJ2-1,NA,12
TGCGCCAGCAGCCAAGCCCACGAAGCGGATTACAATGAGCAGTTCTTC,CASSQAHEADYNEQFF,NA,TRBV4-3,TRBJ2-1,few,16
TGTTCCAGCAGCTTAGGGACAGGGGCATTGAGTGGCTACACCTTC,CSSSLGTGALSGYTF,TRBD1,TRBV7-9,TRBJ1-2,NA,15
TGCAGCGCCAACAGGGCTCTAAACAATGGCTACACCTTC,CSANRALNNGYTF,NA,TRBV29-1,TRBJ1-2,NA,13
TGTGCCAGCAGCCGTCCCGGGGAGCTGTTTTTT,CASSRPGELFF,NA,TRBV7-9,TRBJ2-2,NA,11
TGTGCCAGCGCATCTGCGGGGGGCGGGGGTCAGCCCCAGCATTTT,CASASAGGGGQPQHF,NA,TRBV6-1,TRBJ1-5,once,15
TGTGCCAGCAGCCGTGTTACCGGGGAGCTGTTTTTT,CASSRVTGELFF,NA,TRBV7-3,TRBJ2-2,NA,12
TGTGCCAGCAGTGACGACAGGGACGGGACCTACAATGAGCAGTTCTTC,CASSDDRDGTYNEQFF,TRBD1,TRBV25-1,TRBJ2-1,NA,16
TGCGCCAGCAGCCAAGGGACAGGGCGACTAGCGGATTACAATGAGCAGTTCTTC,CASSQGTGRLADYNEQFF,NA,TRBV4-1,TRBJ2-1,NA,18
TGTGCCAGCAGCTCCCAACCCCTAGCGGGAGTAAATGAGCAGTTCTTC,CASSSQPLAGVNEQFF,TRBD2,TRBV7-3,TRBJ2-1,NA,16
TGCAGCGTTGGGGCGGGGGGAGGAGAGCAGTACTTC,CSVGAGGGEQYF,TRBD2,TRBV29-1,TRBJ2-7,NA,12
TGTGCCAGCAGTTTATCTTGGAGTAATCAGCCCCAGCATTTT,CASSLSWSNQPQHF,NA,TRBV27,TRBJ1-5,NA,14
TGTGCCAGCAGCTTAGGTTGGGGAAGACAGGGGGGGGCCTACGAGCAGTACTTC,CASSLGWGRQGGAYEQYF,TRBD1,TRBV7-6,TRBJ2-7,NA,18
TGTGCCAGCAGCTTCGGACTAGCGGGCTACGAGCAGTACTTC,CASSFGLAGYEQYF,TRBD2,TRBV7-6,TRBJ2-7,NA,14
TGCAGTGCCACTAGCACAGATACGCAGTATTTT,CSATSTDTQYF,NA,TRBV20-1,TRBJ2-3,NA,11
TGTGCCAGCAGTTATGGAGGGGACACTGAAGCTTTCTTT,CASSYGGDTEAFF,NA,TRBV6-5,TRBJ1-1,NA,13
TGTGCCAGCAGTCCCACGACTAGCGGGAGGACCGAGCAGTACTTC,CASSPTTSGRTEQYF,TRBD2,TRBV6-5,TRBJ2-7,NA,15
TGTGCCAGCAGCATGGGACAGCAGAATGAAAAACTGTTTTTT,CASSMGQQNEKLFF,TRBD1,TRBV9,TRBJ1-4,NA,14
TGTGCCAGCAGCCCACGGACAGGGCGAACAGATACGCAGTATTTT,CASSPRTGRTDTQYF,TRBD1,TRBV5-8,TRBJ2-3,NA,15
TGTGCCAGCACCTACTATGCGACTAGTCAAGAGACCCAGTACTTC,CASTYYATSQETQYF,NA,TRBV2,TRBJ2-5,NA,15
TGTGCCTGGAGTTCGGGGGGTGGCCACACCTTC,CAWSSGGGHTF,NA,TRBV30,TRBJ1-2,NA,11
TGTTCCAGCTCCCCCTCGCGGGGGACAACCTACAATGAGCAGTTCTTC,CSSSPSRGTTYNEQFF,NA,TRBV7-9,TRBJ2-1,NA,16